The 23 T cell receptor beta chains below all came from one sample that was sequenced in a study of T cells in localized non-small cell lung cancer. Here immunoSEQ multiplex PCR was the method, and the copy in TCRdb shows in-frame clones only, minus some. The sample has about 17,000 clones; over 70% are singletons. The starting material was peripheral blood, obtained before any cancer treatment. Source of these receptors: a male donor at least 60 years old with stage III lung adenocarcinoma.

The rearrangement joins TRBV7-8 to TRBJ2-3; TRBD2 matches at 7 bases. The junction had 15 bases not matched to a gene; V was cut back by 5 bases and J by 7 bases. CDR3 length: 16 amino acids. Germline loops: CDR1 SGHVS, CDR2 FQNEAQ. The CDR3 here is CASSQVGGLVLNTQYF. The CDR3 DNA sequence: TGTGCCAGCAGCCAGGTTGGAGGACTAGTCCTAAATACGCAGTATTTT.

The rearrangement links TRBV7-3 to TRBJ2-7; 11 bases line up with TRBD1. Per the germline V gene, CDR1 is SGHTA and CDR2 is FQGTGA. V was clipped by 5 bases and J by 3 bases; unmatched bases: 6. The CDR3 has 15 residues. The chain's CDR3 is CASSIGQGAHYEQYF. DNA of the CDR3: TGTGCCAGCAGCATAGGACAGGGGGCCCACTACGAGCAGTACTTC.

The chain uses TRBV10-3 and TRBJ1-1; possible D gene TRBD1, 5 bases. The germline CDR1 and CDR2 sequences are ENHRY and SYGVKD. This CDR3 is built from 15 residues. The V and J ends lost 0 bases and 7 bases respectively, with 15 bases between them. CDR3 in DNA: TGTGCCATCAGTGAGTCGGGGGAGAAAAGGGGTGAAGCTTTCTTT. This codes for CAISESGEKRGEAFF.

This rearrangement joins TRBV19 to TRBJ2-3, with 11 bases identical to TRBD2. CDR3 length equals 16 residues. Trimming cost V 7 bases and J 1 base; bases outside gene matches: 7. CDR1 LNHDA and CDR2 SQIVND come from the germline V gene (reference sequence). CDR3 bases: TGTGCCAGTATTAGCGGGGGGGCCCGTGGCACAGATACGCAGTATTTT. Translation gives CASISGGARGTDTQYF. The whole variable domain, remainder taken from reference TRBV19 and TRBJ2-3, is DGGITQSPKYLFRKEGQNVTLSCEQNLNHDAMYWYRQDPGQGLRLIYYSQIVNDFQKGDIAEGYSVSREKKESFPLTVTSAQKNPTAFYLCASISGGARGTDTQYFGPGTRLTVL.

This clone was recorded only once. The rearrangement links TRBV9 to TRBJ1-1; no clear D gene. Germline V CDR1 and CDR2: SGDLS, YYNGEE. CDR3 length: 14 residues. V was cut by 2 bases and J by 8 bases, with 16 bases left in between. The CDR3 spells CASSVGDSSDEAFF. CDR3 nucleotides: TGTGCCAGCAGCGTTGGGGATAGCTCCGACGAAGCTTTCTTT.

The V and J genes are TRBV30 and TRBJ1-5, with TRBD1 as a possible D gene (6 bases). The CDR3 is 18 amino acids. The germline CDR1 and CDR2 sequences are GTSNPN and SVGIG (reference sequence). Trimming cost V 2 bases and J 2 bases, with 22 bases left between them. The CDR3 DNA follows: TGTGCCTGGAGTAGGCATAGGGACCCAGGGGTTGGCAATCAGCCCCAGCATTTT. Translation gives CAWSRHRDPGVGNQPQHF.

The rearrangement uses TRBV11-3 and TRBJ2-1; D call uncertain. This CDR3 region has 11 residues. Deletions cut 1 base from V and 9 bases from J, with 4 bases between. Germline loops: CDR1 SGHNT, CDR2 YENEEA. The CDR3 DNA follows: TGTGCCAGCAGCTTAGGGGGTGAGCAGTTCTTC. Its protein is CASSLGGEQFF.

This clone came up a few times. The chain has TRBV28 and TRBJ2-1; TRBD2 might be the D (6 bases). The CDR3 extends over 16 amino acids. The V gene's germline CDR1 is MDHEN and CDR2 SYDVKM. V was shortened by 3 bases and J by 2 bases, with 14 bases between the two germline ends. This CDR3 is CASSLGGLEAYNEQFF. In nucleotides, the CDR3 is TGTGCCAGCAGTTTGGGGGGACTCGAGGCCTACAATGAGCAGTTCTTC.

The chain couples TRBV6-5 to TRBJ1-2, with D possibly matching TRBD1 (5 bases). This CDR3 is built from 12 residues. V shed 7 bases and J shed 1 base, with 7 bases lying between them. The germline CDR1 and CDR2 sequences are MNHEY and SVGAGI. This chain's CDR3 is CASTGVNYGYTF. For the CDR3, the DNA is TGTGCCAGCACGGGGGTTAACTATGGCTACACCTTC.

This clone was observed once. The rearrangement links TRBV11-2 to TRBJ1-5; 7 bases map to TRBD1. Trimming cost V 5 bases and J 6 bases; bases outside gene matches: 10. The CDR3 has 15 residues. Per germline, CDR1 SGHAT and CDR2 FQNNGV. The DNA for the CDR3 is TGTGCCAGCAGCGCCGACAGGGCTGGGAGTCAGCCCCAGCATTTT. Translated: CASSADRAGSQPQHF.

The chain is built from TRBV5-6 and TRBJ1-4, with D tentatively TRBD1 (5 bases). This CDR3 is 17 amino acids long. Germline loops: CDR1 SGHDT, CDR2 YYEEEE. V was cut by 2 bases and J by 3 bases, with 17 bases left in between. CDR3 nucleotide sequence: TGTGCCAGCAGCTTCCGCGGGGCCAGCTCGGCTAATGAAAAACTGTTTTTT. Translated: CASSFRGASSANEKLFF. The full variable domain, rest sourced from reference TRBV5-6 and TRBJ1-4, is DAGVTQSPTHLIKTRGQQVTLRCSPKSGHDTVSWYQQALGQGPQFIFQYYEEEERQRGNFPDRFSGHQFPNYSSELNVNALLLGDSALYLCASSFRGASSANEKLFFGSGTQLSVL.

The chain has TRBV19 and TRBJ1-2; D call uncertain. The germline V and J ends were trimmed by 6 bases and 0 bases, with 14 bases remaining between them. CDR1 and CDR2 from the germline V gene are LNHDA and SQIVND (reference sequence). The CDR3 loop spans 15 amino acids. The CDR3 here is CASSPTAVANYGYTF. The CDR3 DNA is TGTGCCAGTAGCCCCACGGCAGTAGCTAACTATGGCTACACCTTC.

The chain carries TRBV15 and TRBJ1-5; D is unclear. V was trimmed by 6 bases and J by 5 bases, leaving 17 bases between them. The CDR3 totals 15 residues. Germline V lookup: CDR1 LNHNV, CDR2 YYDKDF (reference sequence). The CDR3: CATSPFLEPYQPQHF. Written as DNA, the CDR3 is TGTGCCACCAGTCCCTTCTTAGAGCCCTATCAGCCCCAGCATTTT.

The V and J genes are TRBV9 and TRBJ2-3, with D hard to call. The CDR3 covers 12 residues. V was shortened by 4 bases and J by 5 bases, with 8 bases between the two germline ends. From germline, CDR1 is SGDLS and CDR2 YYNGEE. CDR3 protein: CASSRSKDTQYF. CDR3 nucleotide sequence: TGTGCCAGCAGCCGATCAAAAGATACGCAGTATTTT.

V gene TRBV11-3 combines with J gene TRBJ1-4; unclear D gene. The germline V gene has CDR1 SGHNT and CDR2 YENEEA. The CDR3 has 15 residues. Trimming pared 5 bases from V and 0 bases from J, leaving 10 bases between. CDR3: CASSPATATNEKLFF. The CDR3 nucleotides are TGTGCCAGCAGCCCGGCGACTGCAACTAATGAAAAACTGTTTTTT.

The V call is TRBV5-1, the J call TRBJ1-2; 10 bases fit TRBD1. V trimming: 0 bases; J trimming: 5 bases; junction bases outside the gene matches: 10. CDR3 length equals 17 residues. Per germline, CDR1 SGHRS and CDR2 YFSETQ. CDR3 DNA: TGCGCCAGCAGCTTGGCCGTGACAGGGGGCAAGTCGTATGGCTACACCTTC. This codes for CASSLAVTGGKSYGYTF.

The V and J genes are TRBV5-4 and TRBJ2-5, with D tentatively TRBD1 or TRBD2 (6 bases each). Between the trimmed V and J ends, which lost 2 bases and 7 bases, there was a span of 15 bases. The germline CDR1 and CDR2 sequences are SGHNT and YYREEE (reference sequence). The CDR3 is 14 residues long. CDR3 DNA sequence: TGTGCCAGCAGCTTTCCAGGGGAGGAGGGGACCCAGTACTTC. It translates to CASSFPGEEGTQYF.

The V gene is TRBV27, the J gene TRBJ2-2, with TRBD1 identical over 7 bases. Trimming cost V 4 bases and J 4 bases; bases outside gene matches: 12. The V gene's germline CDR1 is MNHEY and CDR2 SMNVEV (reference sequence). This CDR3 has 17 residues. The CDR3, as DNA: TGTGCCAGCAGTTATCGCACAGGGGCATTGGGCACCGGGGAGCTGTTTTTT. Its translation: CASSYRTGALGTGELFF.

The chain employs TRBV7-9 and TRBJ1-1; no clear D gene. The germline CDR1 and CDR2 sequences are SEHNR and FQNEAQ (reference sequence). The CDR3 length is 14 residues. Trimming pared 0 bases from V and 0 bases from J, leaving 5 bases between. The CDR3 is CASSLAVMNTEAFF. The DNA for the CDR3 is TGTGCCAGCAGCTTAGCAGTCATGAACACTGAAGCTTTCTTT.

The V gene is TRBV6-1, the J gene TRBJ2-7; D unresolved. Germline V gene data show CDR1 as MNHNS and CDR2 as SASEGT. CDR3 length: 13 amino acids. Here the CDR3 DNA reads TGTGCCAGCAGTGAAGCGAGGTTTAAAGGGCCCTGGGTC. Translating gives CASSEARFKGPWV.

V gene TRBV10-2 combines with J gene TRBJ2-6, with D hard to call. CDR1 is WSHSY, CDR2 SAAADI, per germline. The CDR3 loop spans 15 amino acids. Between the trimmed V and J ends, which lost 6 bases and 0 bases, there was a span of 9 bases. The CDR3 region has the DNA TGCGCCAGCAGACCCGGCCGCTCTGGGGCCAACGTCCTGACTTTC. Protein: CASRPGRSGANVLTF.

The genes are TRBV11-1 and TRBJ1-5; D not certain. V was shortened by 1 base and J by 2 bases, with 12 bases between the two germline ends. Looked up from germline, CDR1 is SGHAT and CDR2 is FQDESV (reference sequence). The CDR3 extends over 16 amino acids. The chain's CDR3 is CASSLEQIDCNQPQHF. DNA for the CDR3: TGTGCCAGCAGCTTAGAACAGATAGATTGCAATCAGCCCCAGCATTTT.

The rearrangement uses TRBV7-3 and TRBJ2-2, with D perhaps assigned TRBD1 or TRBD2 (6 bases each). Trimming cost V 2 bases and J 4 bases, with 14 bases left between them. The CDR3 runs to 16 residues. Germline lookup yields CDR1 SGHTA and CDR2 FQGTGA. The CDR3 is CASSLPTGGGTGELFF. CDR3 in DNA: TGTGCCAGCAGCTTACCGACCGGGGGCGGCACCGGGGAGCTGTTTTTT.